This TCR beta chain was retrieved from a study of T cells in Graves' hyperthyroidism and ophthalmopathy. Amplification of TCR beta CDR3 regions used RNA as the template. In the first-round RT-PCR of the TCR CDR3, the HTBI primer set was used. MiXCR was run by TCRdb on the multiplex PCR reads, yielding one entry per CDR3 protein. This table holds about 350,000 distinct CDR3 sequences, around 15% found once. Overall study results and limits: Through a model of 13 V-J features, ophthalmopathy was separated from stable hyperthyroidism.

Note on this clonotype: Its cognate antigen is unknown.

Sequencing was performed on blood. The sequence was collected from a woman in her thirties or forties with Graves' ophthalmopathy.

The CDR3 loop is CASSLPGGTGFTEQYF. Written as DNA, the CDR3 is TGTGCCAGCAGCTTACCAGGCGGGACAGGGTTCACCGAGCAGTACTTC. The chain employs TRBV7-9 and TRBJ2-7, with TRBD1 identical over 9 bases. The CDR3 has 16 residues. With V trimmed by 2 bases and J by 6 bases, 11 bases remained unmatched. CDR1 SEHNR and CDR2 FQNEAQ come from the germline V gene (reference sequence). The full variable domain, with the rest looked up from reference TRBV7-9 and TRBJ2-7, is DTGVSQNPRHKITKRGQNVTFRCDPISEHNRLYWYRQTLGQGPEFLTYFQNEAQLEKSRLLSDRFSAERPKGSFSTLEIQRTEQGDSAMYLCASSLPGGTGFTEQYFGPGTRLTVT.